This entry is about one T cell receptor (beta chain). This CDR3 has 15 residues. The germline CDR1 and CDR2 sequences are MDHEN and SYDVKM. The germline V and J ends were trimmed by 4 bases and 1 base, with 10 bases remaining between them. The protocol was immunoSEQ multiplex PCR, while the TCRdb copy is restricted to in-frame clones and leaves out a portion. The sample yields under 200,000 clones, approximately 86% seen once. The sample originates from a study of blood T cell repertoires in COVID-19. Study in general: T cells, B-cell-depleted T cells, or PBMCs provided the cDNA or gDNA that served as material.

This receptor was obtained from a woman of 80 years or more in a cohort sampled during active or convalescent COVID-19. Sequencing was performed on peripheral blood. The V gene is TRBV28, the J gene TRBJ1-4, with a weak D call TRBD1 (6 bases). The CDR3 here is CASSSTTGTNEKLFF. The CDR3 nucleotides are TGTGCCAGCAGTTCTACGACAGGAACTAATGAAAAACTGTTTTTT.